Listed below are T cell receptor beta chains from one sample, sequenced in a study of Tregs in tolerant kidney transplant recipients. Using immunoSEQ multiplex PCR, the repertoire was profiled, and TCRdb retains in-frame clones only, with some absent. The data show 80,000 to 90,000 clones, over 85% seen once. What was sequenced was CD8+ T cells from blood. The receptors come from a human donor in good health. Each CDR3 is given with its conserved first and last residue. A D gene is named only where the DNA matches it firmly. The size of a clone is reported for some rows only, either as once, few or many, or as a class for expanded clones.

TRBV11-2,TRBD1,once,TRBJ1-4,TGTGCCAGCAGCACCGGGTTGGGACAGGGAGATGAAAAACTGTTTTTT,CASSTGLGQGDEKLFF
TRBV5-4,TRBD1,NA,TRBJ2-7,TGTGCCAGCAGCATCACGGGACAGGGTCTTTCCTACGAGCAGTACTTC,CASSITGQGLSYEQYF
TRBV29-1,NA,NA,TRBJ2-7,TGCAGCGTTGAAGGGGGGGCAGGAGCCTACGAGCAGTACTTC,CSVEGGAGAYEQYF
TRBV27,NA,NA,TRBJ1-1,TGTGCCAGCGGAGACAGGTTGAACACTGAAGCTTTCTTT,CASGDRLNTEAFF
TRBV15,TRBD1,NA,TRBJ1-6,TGTGCCACCAGCACACGGGACAGGGGGGCCGAACCCCTCCACTTT,CATSTRDRGAEPLHF
TRBV27,NA,NA,TRBJ2-3,TGTGCCAGCAGTCCGGGGCTCGGCACAGATACGCAGTATTTT,CASSPGLGTDTQYF
TRBV29-1,NA,few,TRBJ2-7,TGCAGCGTTGAAGAGCCACCCGAGCAGTACTTC,CSVEEPPEQYF
TRBV10-3,NA,NA,TRBJ1-2,TGTGCCATCAGTGACAGGGAGACAGTAGAAAGGGGAGGCTACACCTTC,CAISDRETVERGGYTF
TRBV4-1,TRBD1,NA,TRBJ1-2,TGCGCCAGCAGCCGAGAGGACAGGGCGGATGGATACACCTTC,CASSREDRADGYTF
TRBV5-6,TRBD2,NA,TRBJ2-7,TGTGCCAGCAGCTTCATGGAGTTGCTAGCGGGCTCCTACGAGCAGTACTTC,CASSFMELLAGSYEQYF
TRBV13,TRBD2,NA,TRBJ2-3,TGTGCCAGCAGCCTGCCACTCCAGGGACTAGCGGACCCACCTACGCAGTATTTT,CASSLPLQGLADPPTQYF
TRBV6-5,NA,once,TRBJ2-5,TGTGCCAGCAGCCTCCATAGGGGGGTGGAGACCCAGTACTTC,CASSLHRGVETQYF
TRBV7-9,NA,NA,TRBJ2-7,TGTGCCAGCAGCTTTGGGGATTACGAGCAGTACTTC,CASSFGDYEQYF
TRBV30,NA,NA,TRBJ1-5,TGTGCCTGGAGTTATGTGAGGGGCAATCAGCCCCAGCATTTT,CAWSYVRGNQPQHF
TRBV29-1,TRBD1,few,TRBJ1-5,TGCAGCGTTCGGGACAGGGGAGAATATCAGCCCCAGCATTTT,CSVRDRGEYQPQHF
TRBV6-5,TRBD2,NA,TRBJ2-5,TGTGCCAGCAACCCTCTAGCGGGAGTCGCGCAGACCCAGTACTTC,CASNPLAGVAQTQYF